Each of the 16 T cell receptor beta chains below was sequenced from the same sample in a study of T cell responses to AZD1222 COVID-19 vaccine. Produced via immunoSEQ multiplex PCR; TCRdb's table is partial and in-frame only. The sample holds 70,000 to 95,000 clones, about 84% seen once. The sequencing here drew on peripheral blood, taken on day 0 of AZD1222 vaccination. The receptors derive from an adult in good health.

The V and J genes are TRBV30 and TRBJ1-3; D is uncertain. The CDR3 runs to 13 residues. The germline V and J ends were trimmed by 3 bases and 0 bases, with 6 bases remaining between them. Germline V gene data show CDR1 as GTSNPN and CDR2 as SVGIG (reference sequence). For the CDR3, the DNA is TGTGCCTGGAGCCGCTACTCTGGAAACACCATATATTTT. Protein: CAWSRYSGNTIYF.

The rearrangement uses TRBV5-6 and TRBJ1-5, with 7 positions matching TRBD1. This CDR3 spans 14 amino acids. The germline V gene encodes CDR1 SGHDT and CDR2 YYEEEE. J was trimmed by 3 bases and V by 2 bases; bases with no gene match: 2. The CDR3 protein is CASSLQGINQPQHF. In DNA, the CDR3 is TGTGCCAGCAGCTTACAGGGGATCAATCAGCCCCAGCATTTT.

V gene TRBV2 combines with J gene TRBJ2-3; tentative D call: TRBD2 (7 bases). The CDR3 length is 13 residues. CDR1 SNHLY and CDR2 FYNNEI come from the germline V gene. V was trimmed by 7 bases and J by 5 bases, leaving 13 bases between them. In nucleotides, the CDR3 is TGTGCCAGCAAGGGGGGGGGCGTAGATACGCAGTATTTT. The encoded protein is CASKGGGVDTQYF.

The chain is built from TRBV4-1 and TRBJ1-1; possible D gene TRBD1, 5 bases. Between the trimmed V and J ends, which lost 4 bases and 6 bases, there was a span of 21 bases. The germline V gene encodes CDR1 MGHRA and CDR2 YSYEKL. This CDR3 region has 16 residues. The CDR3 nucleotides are TGCGCCAGCAGCCGCGGGTTAGGGCAGGGCTTCCCTGAAGCTTTCTTT. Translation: CASSRGLGQGFPEAFF.

CDR3 loop: CASSLIGGLETQYF. CDR3 sequence (DNA): TGTGCCAGCAGCTTAATAGGGGGATTGGAGACCCAGTACTTC. The rearrangement uses TRBV11-2 and TRBJ2-5; TRBD1 is a possible D gene (6 bases). Germline lookup yields CDR1 SGHAT and CDR2 FQNNGV. V was clipped by 2 bases and J by 5 bases, with 12 bases between them. The CDR3 length is 14 residues.

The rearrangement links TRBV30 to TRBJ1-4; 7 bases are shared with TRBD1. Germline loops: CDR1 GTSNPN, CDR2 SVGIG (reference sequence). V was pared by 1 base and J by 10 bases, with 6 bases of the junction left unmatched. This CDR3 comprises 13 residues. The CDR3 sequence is CAWSEAGGRKLFF. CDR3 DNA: TGTGCCTGGAGTGAGGCAGGGGGGCGAAAACTGTTTTTT.

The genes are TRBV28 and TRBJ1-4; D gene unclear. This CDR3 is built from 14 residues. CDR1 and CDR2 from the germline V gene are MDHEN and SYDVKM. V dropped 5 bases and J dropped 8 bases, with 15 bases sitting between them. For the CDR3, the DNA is TGTGCCAGCAGTCGAGCGGGAGGTGGAGAAAAACTGTTTTTT. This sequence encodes CASSRAGGGEKLFF.

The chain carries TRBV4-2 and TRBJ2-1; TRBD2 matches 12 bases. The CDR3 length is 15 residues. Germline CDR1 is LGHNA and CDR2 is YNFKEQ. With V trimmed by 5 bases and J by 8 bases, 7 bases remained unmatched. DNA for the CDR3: TGTGCCAGCAGCGCGCTAGCGGGGGGGCCGGATGAGCAGTTCTTC. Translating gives CASSALAGGPDEQFF.

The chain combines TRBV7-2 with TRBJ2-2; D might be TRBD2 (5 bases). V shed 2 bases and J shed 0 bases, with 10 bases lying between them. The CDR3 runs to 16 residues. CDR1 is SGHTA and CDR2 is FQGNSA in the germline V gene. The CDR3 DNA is TGTGCCAGCAGCTTAAAAGACGGGGCGAACACCGGGGAGCTGTTTTTT. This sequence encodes CASSLKDGANTGELFF.

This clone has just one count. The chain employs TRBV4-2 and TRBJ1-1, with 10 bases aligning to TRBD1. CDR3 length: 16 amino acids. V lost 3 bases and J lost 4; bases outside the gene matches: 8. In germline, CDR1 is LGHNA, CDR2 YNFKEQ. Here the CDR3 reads CASSQFLGQGGTEAFF. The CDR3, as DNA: TGTGCCAGCAGCCAGTTCCTTGGACAGGGGGGCACTGAAGCTTTCTTT.

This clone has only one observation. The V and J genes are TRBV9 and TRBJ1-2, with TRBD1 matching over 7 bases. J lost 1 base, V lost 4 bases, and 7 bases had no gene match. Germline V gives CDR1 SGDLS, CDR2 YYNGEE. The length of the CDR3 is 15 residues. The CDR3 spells CASSPTAGGNYGYTF. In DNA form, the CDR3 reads TGTGCCAGCAGCCCCACGGCAGGGGGTAACTATGGCTACACCTTC.

The CDR3 DNA follows: TGCGCCAGCAGCTTGGAATCGACAGGGTTTGAAGCTTTCTTT. This gives the protein CASSLESTGFEAFF. The chain recombines TRBV5-1 with TRBJ1-1; TRBD1 matches at 7 bases. V gave up 0 bases and J gave up 7 bases; unmatched junction bases: 6. Germline-derived CDR1 and CDR2 are SGHRS and YFSETQ. The CDR3 is made up of 14 amino acids. The full variable domain, rest sourced from reference TRBV5-1 and TRBJ1-1, is KAGVTQTPRYLIKTRGQQVTLSCSPISGHRSVSWYQQTPGQGLQFLFEYFSETQRNKGNFPGRFSGRQFSNSRSEMNVSTLELGDSALYLCASSLESTGFEAFFGQGTRLTVV.

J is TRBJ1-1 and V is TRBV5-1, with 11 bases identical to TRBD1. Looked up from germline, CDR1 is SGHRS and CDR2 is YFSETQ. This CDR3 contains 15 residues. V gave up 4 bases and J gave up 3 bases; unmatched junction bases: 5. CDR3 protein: CASSDGQGAHTEAFF. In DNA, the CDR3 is TGCGCCAGCAGCGATGGACAGGGGGCACACACTGAAGCTTTCTTT.

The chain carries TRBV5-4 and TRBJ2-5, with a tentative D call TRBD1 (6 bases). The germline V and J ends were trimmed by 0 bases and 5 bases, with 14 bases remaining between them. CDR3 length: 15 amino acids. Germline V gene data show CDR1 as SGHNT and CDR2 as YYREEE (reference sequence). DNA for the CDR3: TGTGCCAGCAGCTTGGCCCTACTCCAGGGGGAGACCCAGTACTTC. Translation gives CASSLALLQGETQYF. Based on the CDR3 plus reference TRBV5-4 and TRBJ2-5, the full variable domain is ETGVTQSPTHLIKTRGQQVTLRCSSQSGHNTVSWYQQALGQGPQFIFQYYREEENGRGNFPPRFSGLQFPNYSSELNVNALELDDSALYLCASSLALLQGETQYFGPGTRLLVL.

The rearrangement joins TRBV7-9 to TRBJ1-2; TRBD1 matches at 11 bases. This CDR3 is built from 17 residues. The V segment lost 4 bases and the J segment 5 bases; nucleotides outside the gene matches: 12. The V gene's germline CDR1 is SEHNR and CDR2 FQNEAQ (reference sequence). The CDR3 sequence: CASSSPLGGQGEYGYTF. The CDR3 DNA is TGTGCCAGCAGCTCCCCCCTTGGGGGACAGGGGGAGTATGGCTACACCTTC.

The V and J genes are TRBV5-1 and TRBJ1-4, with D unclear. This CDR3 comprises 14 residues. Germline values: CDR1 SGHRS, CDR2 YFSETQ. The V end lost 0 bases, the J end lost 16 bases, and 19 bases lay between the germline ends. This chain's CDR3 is CASSLAADRQERFF. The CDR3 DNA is TGCGCCAGCAGCTTGGCCGCGGACCGACAAGAACGGTTTTTT.